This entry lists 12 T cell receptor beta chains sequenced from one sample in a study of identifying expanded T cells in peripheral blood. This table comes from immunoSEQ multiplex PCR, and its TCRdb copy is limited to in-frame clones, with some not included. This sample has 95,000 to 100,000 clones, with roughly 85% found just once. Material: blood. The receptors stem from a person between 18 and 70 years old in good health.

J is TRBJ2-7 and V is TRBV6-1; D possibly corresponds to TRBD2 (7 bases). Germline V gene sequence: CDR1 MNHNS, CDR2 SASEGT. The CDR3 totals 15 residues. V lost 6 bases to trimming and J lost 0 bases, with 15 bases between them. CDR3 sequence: CASSWGGTNSYEQYF. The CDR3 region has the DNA TGTGCCAGCAGCTGGGGGGGCACCAACTCCTACGAGCAGTACTTC.

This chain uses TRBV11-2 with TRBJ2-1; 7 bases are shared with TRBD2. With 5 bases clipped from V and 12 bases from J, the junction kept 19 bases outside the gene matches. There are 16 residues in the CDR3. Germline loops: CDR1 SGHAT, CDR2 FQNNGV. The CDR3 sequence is CASSPDAGTKRLWQFF. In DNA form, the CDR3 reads TGTGCCAGCAGCCCCGACGCCGGGACTAAGAGATTGTGGCAGTTCTTC.

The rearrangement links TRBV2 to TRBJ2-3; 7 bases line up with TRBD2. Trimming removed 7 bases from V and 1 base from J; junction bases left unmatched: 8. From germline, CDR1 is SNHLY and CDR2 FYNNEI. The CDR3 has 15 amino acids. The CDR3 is CASTRTGGGTDTQYF. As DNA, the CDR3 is TGTGCCAGCACCCGGACGGGGGGAGGCACAGATACGCAGTATTTT.

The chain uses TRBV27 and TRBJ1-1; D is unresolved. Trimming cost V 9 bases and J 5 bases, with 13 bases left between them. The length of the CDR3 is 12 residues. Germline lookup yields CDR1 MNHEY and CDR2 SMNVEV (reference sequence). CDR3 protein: CASFRSITEAFF. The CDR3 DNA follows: TGTGCCAGTTTTAGATCTATAACTGAAGCTTTCTTT.

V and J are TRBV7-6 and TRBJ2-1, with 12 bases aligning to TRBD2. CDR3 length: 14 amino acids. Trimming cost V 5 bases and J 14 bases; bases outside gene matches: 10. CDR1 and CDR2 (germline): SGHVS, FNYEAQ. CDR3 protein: CASSGRLAGGPEFF. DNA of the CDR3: TGTGCCAGCAGCGGACGGCTAGCGGGGGGGCCGGAGTTCTTC.

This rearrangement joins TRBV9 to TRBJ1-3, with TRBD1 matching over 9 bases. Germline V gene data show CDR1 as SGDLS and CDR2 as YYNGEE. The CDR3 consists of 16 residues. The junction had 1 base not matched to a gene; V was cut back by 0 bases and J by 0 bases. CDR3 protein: CASSVEGQGSGNTIYF. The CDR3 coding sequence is TGTGCCAGCAGCGTAGAGGGACAGGGCTCTGGAAACACCATATATTTT.

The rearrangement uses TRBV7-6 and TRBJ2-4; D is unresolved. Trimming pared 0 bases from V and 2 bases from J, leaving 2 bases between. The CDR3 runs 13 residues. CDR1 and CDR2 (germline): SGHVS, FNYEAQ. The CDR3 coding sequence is TGTGCCAGCAGCTTAGCGCCCAAAAACATTCAGTACTTC. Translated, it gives CASSLAPKNIQYF.

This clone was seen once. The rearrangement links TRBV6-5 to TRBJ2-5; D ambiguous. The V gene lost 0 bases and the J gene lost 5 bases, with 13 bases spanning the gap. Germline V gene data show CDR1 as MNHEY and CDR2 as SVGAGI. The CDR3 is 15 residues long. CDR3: CASSYSFLLRETQYF. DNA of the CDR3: TGTGCCAGCAGTTACTCGTTTCTTTTGCGGGAGACCCAGTACTTC.

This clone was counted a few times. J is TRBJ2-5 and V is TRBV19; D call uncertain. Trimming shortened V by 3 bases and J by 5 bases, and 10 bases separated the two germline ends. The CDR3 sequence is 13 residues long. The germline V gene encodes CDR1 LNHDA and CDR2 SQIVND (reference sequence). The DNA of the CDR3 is TGTGCCAGTAGTATGGTTAGTGAGGAGACCCAGTACTTC. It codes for CASSMVSEETQYF.

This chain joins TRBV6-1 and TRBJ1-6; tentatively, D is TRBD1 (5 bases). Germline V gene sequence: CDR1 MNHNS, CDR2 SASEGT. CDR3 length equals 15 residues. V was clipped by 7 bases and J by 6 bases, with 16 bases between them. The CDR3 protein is CASKEGMGFNSPLHF. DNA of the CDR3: TGTGCCAGCAAGGAGGGGATGGGATTTAATTCACCCCTCCACTTT.

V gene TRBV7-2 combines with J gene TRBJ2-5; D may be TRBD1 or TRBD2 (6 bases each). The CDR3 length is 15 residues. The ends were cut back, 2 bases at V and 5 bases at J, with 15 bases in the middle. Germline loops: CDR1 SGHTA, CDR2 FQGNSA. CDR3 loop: CASSLYGGEGETQYF. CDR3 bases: TGTGCCAGCAGCTTATACGGGGGCGAGGGTGAGACCCAGTACTTC.

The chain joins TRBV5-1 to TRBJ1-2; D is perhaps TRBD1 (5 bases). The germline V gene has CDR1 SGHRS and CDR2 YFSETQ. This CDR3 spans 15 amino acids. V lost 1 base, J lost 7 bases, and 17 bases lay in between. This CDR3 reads CASSLSQAWTGGYTF. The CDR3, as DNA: TGCGCCAGCAGCTTGTCACAGGCATGGACTGGTGGCTACACCTTC.